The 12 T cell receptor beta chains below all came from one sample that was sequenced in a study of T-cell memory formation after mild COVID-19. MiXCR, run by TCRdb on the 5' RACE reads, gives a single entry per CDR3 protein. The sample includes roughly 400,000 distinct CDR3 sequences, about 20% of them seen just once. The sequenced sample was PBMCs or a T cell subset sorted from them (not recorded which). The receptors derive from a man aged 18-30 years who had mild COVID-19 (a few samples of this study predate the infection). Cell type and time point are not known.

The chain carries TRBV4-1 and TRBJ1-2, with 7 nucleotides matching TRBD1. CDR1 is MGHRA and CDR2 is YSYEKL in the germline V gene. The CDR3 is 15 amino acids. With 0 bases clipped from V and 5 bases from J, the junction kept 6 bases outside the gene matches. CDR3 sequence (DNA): TGCGCCAGCAGCCAAGAACAGGGGTCGTTTTATGGCTACACCTTC. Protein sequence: CASSQEQGSFYGYTF.

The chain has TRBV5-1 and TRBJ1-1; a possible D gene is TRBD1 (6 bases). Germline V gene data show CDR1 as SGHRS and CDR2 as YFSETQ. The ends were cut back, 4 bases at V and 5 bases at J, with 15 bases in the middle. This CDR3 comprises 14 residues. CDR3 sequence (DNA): TGCGCCAGCAGCCCCCAGGGGATAGGTACTGAAGCTTTCTTT. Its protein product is CASSPQGIGTEAFF.

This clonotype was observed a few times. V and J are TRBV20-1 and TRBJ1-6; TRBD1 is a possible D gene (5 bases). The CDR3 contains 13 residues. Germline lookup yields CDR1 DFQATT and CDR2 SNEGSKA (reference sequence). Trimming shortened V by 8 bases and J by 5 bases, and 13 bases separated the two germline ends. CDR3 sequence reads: CSTRAVDNSPLHF. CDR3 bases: TGCAGTACCAGGGCTGTGGATAATTCACCCCTCCACTTT.

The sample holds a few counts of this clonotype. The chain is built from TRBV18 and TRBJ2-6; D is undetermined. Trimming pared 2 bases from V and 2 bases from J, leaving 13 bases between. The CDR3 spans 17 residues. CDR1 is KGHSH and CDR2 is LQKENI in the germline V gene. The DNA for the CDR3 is TGTGCCAGCTCACCATTGGCTACGGTGGCTGGGGCCAACGTCCTGACTTTC. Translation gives CASSPLATVAGANVLTF.

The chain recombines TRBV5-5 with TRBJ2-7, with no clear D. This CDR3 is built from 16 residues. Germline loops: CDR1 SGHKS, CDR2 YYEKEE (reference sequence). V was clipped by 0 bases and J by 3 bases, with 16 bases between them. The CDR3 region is CASSLEAGLVSYEQYV. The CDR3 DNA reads TGTGCCAGCAGCTTGGAGGCTGGCTTAGTAAGCTACGAGCAGTACGTC.

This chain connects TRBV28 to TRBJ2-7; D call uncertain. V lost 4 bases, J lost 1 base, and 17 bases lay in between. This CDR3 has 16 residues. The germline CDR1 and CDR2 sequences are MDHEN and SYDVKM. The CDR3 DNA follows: TGTGCCAGCAGTTCAACCCCCGGTGCAGCGTCCTACGAGCAGTACGTC. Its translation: CASSSTPGAASYEQYV.

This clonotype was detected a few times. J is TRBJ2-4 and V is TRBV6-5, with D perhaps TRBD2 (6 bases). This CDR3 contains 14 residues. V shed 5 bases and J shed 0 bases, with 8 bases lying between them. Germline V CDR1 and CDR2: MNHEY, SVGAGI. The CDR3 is CASSQGLAKNIQYF. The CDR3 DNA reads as TGTGCCAGCAGTCAGGGACTAGCCAAAAACATTCAGTACTTC.

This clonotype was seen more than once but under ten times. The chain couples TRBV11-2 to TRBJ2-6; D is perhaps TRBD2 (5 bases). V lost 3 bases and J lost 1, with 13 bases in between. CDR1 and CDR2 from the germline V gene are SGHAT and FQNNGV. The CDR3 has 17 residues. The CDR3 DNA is TGTGCCAGCAGCTTCGCGGTCTGGAGGTCTGGGGCCAACGTCCTGACTTTC. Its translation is CASSFAVWRSGANVLTF.

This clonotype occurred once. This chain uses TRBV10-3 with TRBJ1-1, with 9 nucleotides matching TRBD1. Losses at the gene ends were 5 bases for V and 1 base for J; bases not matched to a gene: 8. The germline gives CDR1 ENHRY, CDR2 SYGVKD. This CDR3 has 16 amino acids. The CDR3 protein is CAISSGTGLGNTEAFF. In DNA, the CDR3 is TGTGCCATCAGTTCCGGGACAGGGCTTGGGAACACTGAAGCTTTCTTT.

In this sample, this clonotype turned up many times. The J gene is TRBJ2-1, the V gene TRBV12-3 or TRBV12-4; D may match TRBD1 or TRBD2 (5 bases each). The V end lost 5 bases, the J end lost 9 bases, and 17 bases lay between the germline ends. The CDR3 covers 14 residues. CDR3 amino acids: CASSRPPPGAEQFF. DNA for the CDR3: TGTGCCAGCAGTCGCCCCCCCCCCGGGGCTGAGCAGTTCTTC.

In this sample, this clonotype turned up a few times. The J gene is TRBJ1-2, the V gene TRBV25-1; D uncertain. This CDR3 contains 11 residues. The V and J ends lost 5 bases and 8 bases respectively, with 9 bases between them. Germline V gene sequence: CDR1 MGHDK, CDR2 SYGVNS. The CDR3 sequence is CASSSGRGYTF. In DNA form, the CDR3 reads TGTGCCAGCAGTTCGGGAAGGGGCTACACCTTC.

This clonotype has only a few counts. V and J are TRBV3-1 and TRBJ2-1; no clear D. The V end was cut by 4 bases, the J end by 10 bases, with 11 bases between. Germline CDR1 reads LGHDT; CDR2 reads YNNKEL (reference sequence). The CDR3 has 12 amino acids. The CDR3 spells CASSPGIPEQFF. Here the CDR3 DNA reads TGTGCCAGCAGCCCCGGTATTCCGGAGCAGTTCTTC.